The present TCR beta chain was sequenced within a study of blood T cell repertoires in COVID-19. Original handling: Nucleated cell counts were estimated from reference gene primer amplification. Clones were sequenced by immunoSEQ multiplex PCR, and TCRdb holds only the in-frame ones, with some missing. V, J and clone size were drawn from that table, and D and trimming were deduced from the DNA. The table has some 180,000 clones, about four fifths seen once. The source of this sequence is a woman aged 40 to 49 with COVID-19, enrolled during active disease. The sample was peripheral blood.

This CDR3 reads CASKQASHNIYNSPLHF. The CDR3 DNA follows: TGTGCCAGCAAGCAGGCGTCCCACAACATCTATAATTCACCCCTCCACTTT. The chain joins TRBV7-9 to TRBJ1-6; D is unresolved. The CDR3 spans 17 residues. V was trimmed by 7 bases and J by 3 bases, leaving 19 bases between them. Germline assignment: CDR1 SEHNR and CDR2 FQNEAQ (reference sequence).